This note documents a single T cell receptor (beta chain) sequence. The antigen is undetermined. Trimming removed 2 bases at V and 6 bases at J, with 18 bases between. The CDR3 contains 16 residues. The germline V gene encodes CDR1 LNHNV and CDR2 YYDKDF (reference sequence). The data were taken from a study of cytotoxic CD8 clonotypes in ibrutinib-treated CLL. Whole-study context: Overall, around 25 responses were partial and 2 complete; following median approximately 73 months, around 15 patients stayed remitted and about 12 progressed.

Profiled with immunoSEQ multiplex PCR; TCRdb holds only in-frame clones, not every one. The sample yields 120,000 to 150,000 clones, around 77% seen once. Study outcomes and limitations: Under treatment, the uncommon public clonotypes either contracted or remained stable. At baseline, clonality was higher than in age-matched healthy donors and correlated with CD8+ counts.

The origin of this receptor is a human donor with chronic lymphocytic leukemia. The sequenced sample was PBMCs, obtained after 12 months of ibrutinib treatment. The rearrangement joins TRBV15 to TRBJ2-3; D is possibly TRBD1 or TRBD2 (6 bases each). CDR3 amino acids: CATSRSRGVGIDTQYF. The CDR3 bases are TGTGCCACCAGCAGATCAAGGGGGGTAGGAATTGATACGCAGTATTTT.